These 20 T cell receptor beta chains came from one sample sequenced in a study of blood T cell repertoires in COVID-19. Profiled with immunoSEQ multiplex PCR; TCRdb holds only in-frame clones, not every one. The repertoire has around 65,000 clones, around 79% of them found once; the top ten carry approximately 17%. The sample consisted of peripheral blood. Receptors were obtained from a man in his 60s with acute or convalescent COVID-19.

The chain has TRBV19 and TRBJ2-2; possibly TRBD1 for D (6 bases). The CDR3 runs to 15 residues. Germline V gene sequence: CDR1 LNHDA, CDR2 SQIVND (reference sequence). V shed 1 base and J shed 4 bases, with 10 bases lying between them. CDR3 sequence (DNA): TGTGCCAGTAGTATAGGGACAGCCCCCACCGGGGAGCTGTTTTTT. Residues: CASSIGTAPTGELFF.

The chain carries TRBV6-5 and TRBJ1-1, with D unclear. The V gene's germline CDR1 is MNHEY and CDR2 SVGAGI. Trimming shortened V by 5 bases and J by 5 bases, and 12 bases separated the two germline ends. This CDR3 spans 13 amino acids. CDR3 sequence (DNA): TGTGCCAGCAGTACCGAGGGCCAAACTGAAGCTTTCTTT. As protein: CASSTEGQTEAFF.

This clone has just one count. This sequence joins TRBV4-3 and TRBJ2-7; TRBD1 is a possible D gene (7 bases). CDR3 size: 15 residues. Germline V lookup: CDR1 LGHNA, CDR2 YSLEER. V lost 3 bases and J lost 4, with 16 bases in between. The CDR3 loop is CASSQAGGGPYEQYF. CDR3 bases: TGCGCCAGCAGCCAGGCAGGGGGAGGTCCATACGAGCAGTACTTC.

The chain carries TRBV6-2 or TRBV6-3 and TRBJ1-2; no clear D gene. Germline loops: CDR1 MNHEY, CDR2 SVGEGT. This CDR3 is built from 15 residues. V was pared by 2 bases and J by 5 bases, with 15 bases between. DNA of the CDR3: TGTGCCAGCAGTTACGGTGGCTCAGGCGCATATGGCTACACCTTC. Amino acids: CASSYGGSGAYGYTF.

The chain couples TRBV6-5 to TRBJ1-1; the D gene is possibly TRBD1 (5 bases). Per the germline V gene, CDR1 is MNHEY and CDR2 is SVGAGI. This CDR3 spans 14 amino acids. V gave up 6 bases and J gave up 2 bases, with 13 bases separating them. The CDR3 DNA is TGTGCCAGCAGCTTGACAGCTTTTAACACTGAAGCTTTCTTT. As protein: CASSLTAFNTEAFF.

This clone was detected only a few times. The genes are TRBV5-7 and TRBJ2-3; TRBD2 matches at 10 bases. TRBV5-7 falls under the ORF class, with uncertain function. This CDR3 is built from 15 residues. J gave up 5 bases and V 9 bases, and 12 bases lay outside the gene matches. This chain's CDR3 is CATERSGGARDTQYF. The CDR3 DNA reads TGTGCCACCGAAAGAAGCGGGGGGGCTAGAGATACGCAGTATTTT.

The chain is built from TRBV14 and TRBJ2-3, with 9 bases matching TRBD1. The CDR3 is 15 amino acids. Germline-derived CDR1 and CDR2 are SGHDN and FVKESK. With V trimmed by 5 bases and J by 1 base, 4 bases remained unmatched. CDR3 DNA sequence: TGTGCCAGCAGCTTCCGGACAGGGGGCACAGATACGCAGTATTTT. It codes for CASSFRTGGTDTQYF.

This chain uses TRBV6-1 with TRBJ1-6; D uncertain. V lost 3 bases to trimming and J lost 2 bases, with 11 bases between them. The germline V gene encodes CDR1 MNHNS and CDR2 SASEGT. CDR3 size: 16 residues. As DNA, the CDR3 is TGTGCCAGCAGTGAGACGACATTCACCTATAATTCACCCCTCCACTTT. It specifies CASSETTFTYNSPLHF.

This sequence joins TRBV4-1 and TRBJ1-6; 9 bases map to TRBD1. Germline CDR1 and CDR2: MGHRA and YSYEKL. The CDR3 totals 15 residues. V was clipped by 3 bases and J by 9 bases; unmatched bases: 6. The chain's CDR3 is CASSQEGTGLSPLHF. The CDR3 coding sequence is TGCGCCAGCAGCCAGGAAGGGACAGGGCTTTCACCCCTCCACTTT.

The chain uses TRBV5-8 and TRBJ1-1; 9 bases align to TRBD1. The CDR3 has 19 residues. Germline CDR1 reads SGHTS; CDR2 reads YDEGEE. V dropped 0 bases and J dropped 2; count of bases not matched to a gene: 14. The CDR3 loop is CASSLGPGTGFRGNTEAFF. Written as DNA, the CDR3 is TGTGCCAGCAGCTTGGGACCCGGGACAGGGTTTCGTGGAAACACTGAAGCTTTCTTT.

The J gene is TRBJ2-7, the V gene TRBV27, with D perhaps TRBD2 (6 bases). CDR1 and CDR2 from the germline V gene are MNHEY and SMNVEV (reference sequence). Trimming removed 7 bases from V and 2 bases from J, with 18 bases in between. The CDR3 spans 15 residues. The CDR3 reads CASIGASENPYEQYF. The CDR3 region has the DNA TGTGCCAGCATCGGGGCTAGCGAGAATCCCTACGAGCAGTACTTC.

The chain uses TRBV7-3 and TRBJ2-1; TRBD1 aligns across 7 bases. Germline CDR1 reads SGHTA; CDR2 reads FQGTGA. Trimming took 3 bases from V and 3 from J; bases not matched to a gene: 14. The CDR3 spans 18 residues. The CDR3 protein is CASSFRVRASGGYNEQFF. In DNA, the CDR3 is TGTGCCAGCAGCTTTCGAGTCCGCGCCTCAGGGGGCTACAATGAGCAGTTCTTC.

The chain carries TRBV7-6 and TRBJ1-4; 8 nucleotides agree with TRBD1. J was trimmed by 3 bases and V by 0 bases; bases with no gene match: 0. CDR3 length: 15 residues. Germline CDR1 and CDR2: SGHVS and FNYEAQ. This CDR3 is CASSLAGQANEKLFF. In nucleotides, the CDR3 is TGTGCCAGCAGCTTAGCGGGACAGGCTAATGAAAAACTGTTTTTT. Supplemented by reference TRBV7-6 and TRBJ1-4, the full variable domain reads GAGVSQSPRYKVTKRGQDVALRCDPISGHVSLYWYRQALGQGPEFLTYFNYEAQQDKSGLPNDRFSAERPEGSISTLTIQRTEQRDSAMYRCASSLAGQANEKLFFGSGTQLSVL.

The V gene is TRBV7-6, the J gene TRBJ1-4, with 9 positions matching TRBD1. The J segment lost 5 bases and the V segment lost 5 bases, leaving 9 bases of the junction unmatched. The CDR3 extends over 16 amino acids. CDR1 and CDR2 from the germline V gene are SGHVS and FNYEAQ. The CDR3: CASSLFPGTGNEKLFF. Here the CDR3 DNA reads TGTGCCAGCAGCCTTTTTCCCGGGACAGGGAATGAAAAACTGTTTTTT.

Only a few counts were recorded for this clone. V and J are TRBV11-2 and TRBJ2-3; 8 bases align to TRBD2. The germline V gene has CDR1 SGHAT and CDR2 FQNNGV. Trimming cost V 1 base and J 7 bases; bases outside gene matches: 7. CDR3 size: 15 residues. The CDR3 sequence is CASSLASGGRNTQYF. CDR3 nucleotides: TGTGCCAGCAGCTTAGCTTCGGGGGGGCGTAATACGCAGTATTTT.

The V gene is TRBV7-3, the J gene TRBJ2-1; 10 positions agree with TRBD2. V lost 5 bases and J lost 4; bases outside the gene matches: 14. This CDR3 region has 18 residues. Germline CDR1 and CDR2: SGHTA and FQGTGA. Written as DNA, the CDR3 is TGTGCCAGCAGCCTACGTCACCGTAGCGGGGGGAAATACAATGAGCAGTTCTTC. Translation: CASSLRHRSGGKYNEQFF.

The chain uses TRBV6-5 and TRBJ2-1, with 9 bases matching TRBD1. CDR1 and CDR2 (germline): MNHEY, SVGAGI. This CDR3 comprises 14 residues. Trimming cost V 5 bases and J 7 bases; bases outside gene matches: 6. CDR3 amino acids: CASSIQGARNEQFF. DNA for the CDR3: TGTGCCAGCAGTATACAGGGGGCGAGGAATGAGCAGTTCTTC.

This sequence joins TRBV15 and TRBJ1-4; D is uncertain. V was trimmed by 6 bases and J by 0 bases, leaving 11 bases between them. Germline-derived CDR1 and CDR2 are LNHNV and YYDKDF (reference sequence). The CDR3 sequence is 15 residues long. CDR3 DNA sequence: TGTGCCACCAGGGGAGGAATCACAACTAATGAAAAACTGTTTTTT. It yields the protein CATRGGITTNEKLFF.

The CDR3 DNA sequence: TGTGCCAGCAGCCGCAGGGATTTTAGCCCCTACGAGCAGTACTTC. Its protein is CASSRRDFSPYEQYF. The J gene is TRBJ2-7, the V gene TRBV6-2 or TRBV6-3; TRBD1 is a possible D gene (5 bases). This CDR3 region has 15 residues. V was clipped by 6 bases and J by 2 bases, with 17 bases between them. CDR1 and CDR2 from the germline V gene are MNHEY and SVGEGT.

The chain uses TRBV2 and TRBJ2-6; no reliable D call. Trimming left V 2 bases short and J 3 bases short, with 8 bases between. There are 15 residues in the CDR3. Germline V lookup: CDR1 SNHLY, CDR2 FYNNEI. Here the CDR3 reads CASSELESGANVLTF. CDR3 sequence (DNA): TGTGCCAGCAGTGAACTTGAGAGTGGGGCCAACGTCCTGACTTTC.